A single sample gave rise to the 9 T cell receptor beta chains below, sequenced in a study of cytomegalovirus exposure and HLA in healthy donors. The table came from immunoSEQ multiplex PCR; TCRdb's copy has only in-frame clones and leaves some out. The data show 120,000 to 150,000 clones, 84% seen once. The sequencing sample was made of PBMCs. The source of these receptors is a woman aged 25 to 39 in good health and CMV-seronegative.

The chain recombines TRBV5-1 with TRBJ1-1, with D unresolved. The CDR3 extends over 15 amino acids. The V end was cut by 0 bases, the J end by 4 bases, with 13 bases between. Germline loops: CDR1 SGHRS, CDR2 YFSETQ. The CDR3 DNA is TGCGCCAGCAGCTTGGATTCAGATACACGCACTGAAGCTTTCTTT. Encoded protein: CASSLDSDTRTEAFF.

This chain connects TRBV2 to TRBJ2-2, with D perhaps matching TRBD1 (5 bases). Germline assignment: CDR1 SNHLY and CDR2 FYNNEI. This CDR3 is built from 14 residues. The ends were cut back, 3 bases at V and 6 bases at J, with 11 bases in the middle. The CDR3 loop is CASSDRVGPGELFF. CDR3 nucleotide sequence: TGTGCCAGCAGTGACAGGGTGGGCCCCGGGGAGCTGTTTTTT. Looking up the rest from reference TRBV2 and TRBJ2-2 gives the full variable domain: EPEVTQTPSHQVTQMGQEVILRCVPISNHLYFYWYRQILGQKVEFLVSFYNNEISEKSEIFDDQFSVERPDGSNFTLKIRSTKLEDSAMYFCASSDRVGPGELFFGEGSRLTVL.

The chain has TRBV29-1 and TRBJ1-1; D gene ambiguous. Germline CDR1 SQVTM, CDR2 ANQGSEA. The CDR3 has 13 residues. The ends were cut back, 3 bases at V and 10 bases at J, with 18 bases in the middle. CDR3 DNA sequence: TGCAGCGTTGAGCCCACTGGTTGGGCGGGAGCTTTCTTT. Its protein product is CSVEPTGWAGAFF.

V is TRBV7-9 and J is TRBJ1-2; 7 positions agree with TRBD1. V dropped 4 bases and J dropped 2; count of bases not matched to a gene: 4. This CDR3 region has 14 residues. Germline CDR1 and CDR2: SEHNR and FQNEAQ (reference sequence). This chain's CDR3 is CASSSQQGNYGYTF. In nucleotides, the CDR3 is TGTGCCAGCAGCTCCCAACAGGGGAACTATGGCTACACCTTC.

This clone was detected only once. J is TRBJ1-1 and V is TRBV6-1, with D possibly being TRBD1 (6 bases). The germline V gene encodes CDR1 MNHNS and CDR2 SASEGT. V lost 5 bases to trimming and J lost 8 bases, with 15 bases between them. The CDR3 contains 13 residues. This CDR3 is CASSYHRDLEAFF. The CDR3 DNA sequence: TGTGCCAGCAGTTATCACAGGGACCTCGAAGCTTTCTTT.

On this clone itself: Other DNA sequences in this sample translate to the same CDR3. The CDR3 DNA is TGCGCCAGCAGCTCGGGACAGGGTCATGGCTACACCTTC. Translated, it gives CASSSGQGHGYTF. The chain combines TRBV5-1 with TRBJ1-2, with 9 bases matching TRBD1. CDR1 and CDR2 from the germline V gene are SGHRS and YFSETQ. The CDR3 is 13 residues long. The junction had 3 bases not matched to a gene; V was cut back by 3 bases and J by 6 bases.

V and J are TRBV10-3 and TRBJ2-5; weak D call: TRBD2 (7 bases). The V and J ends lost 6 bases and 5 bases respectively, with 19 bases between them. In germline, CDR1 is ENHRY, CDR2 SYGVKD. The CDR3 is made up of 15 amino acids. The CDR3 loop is CAIRETRGGLETQYF. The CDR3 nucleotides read TGTGCCATCAGGGAGACAAGGGGGGGGCTGGAGACCCAGTACTTC.

The CDR3 DNA sequence: TGCGCCAGCAGCCACGGGGACAGGGTAGCTAATGAAAAACTGTTTTTT. This translates into CASSHGDRVANEKLFF. The chain joins TRBV4-1 to TRBJ1-4; 9 bases align to TRBD1. CDR1 MGHRA and CDR2 YSYEKL come from the germline V gene. V lost 3 bases to trimming and J lost 3 bases; unmatched junction nucleotides: 5. The CDR3 has 16 amino acids.

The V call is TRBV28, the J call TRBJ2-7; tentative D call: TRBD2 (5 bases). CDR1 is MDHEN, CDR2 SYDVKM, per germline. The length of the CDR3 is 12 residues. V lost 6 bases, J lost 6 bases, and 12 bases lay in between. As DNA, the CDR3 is TGTGCCAGCAGCCTACTAGGATCCGAGCAGTACTTC. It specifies CASSLLGSEQYF.